This record concerns one T cell receptor (beta chain) sequence. The antigen remains unidentified. This record belongs to a study of T cell responses to AZD1222 COVID-19 vaccine. Study conclusions and caveats: Most donors were white British, females outnumbered males, and clonal diversity was possibly underestimated.

The V gene end was trimmed by 4 bases and the J gene end by 1 base; junction bases not matched to a gene: 5. The germline gives CDR1 MNHEY, CDR2 SVGAGI. The CDR3 totals 16 residues. TCRdb keeps only in-frame clones here, not all; method: immunoSEQ multiplex PCR. The profile shows about 150,000 clones, about 87% of them singletons. This specimen consisted of peripheral blood, obtained on day 0 of MenACWY control vaccination. V gene TRBV6-5 combines with J gene TRBJ1-5; TRBD1 agrees at 9 bases. The TCR sequence derives from an adult in good health. CDR3 protein: CASSFPGQGSNQPQHF. CDR3 DNA: TGTGCCAGCAGTTTCCCGGGACAGGGAAGCAATCAGCCCCAGCATTTT.